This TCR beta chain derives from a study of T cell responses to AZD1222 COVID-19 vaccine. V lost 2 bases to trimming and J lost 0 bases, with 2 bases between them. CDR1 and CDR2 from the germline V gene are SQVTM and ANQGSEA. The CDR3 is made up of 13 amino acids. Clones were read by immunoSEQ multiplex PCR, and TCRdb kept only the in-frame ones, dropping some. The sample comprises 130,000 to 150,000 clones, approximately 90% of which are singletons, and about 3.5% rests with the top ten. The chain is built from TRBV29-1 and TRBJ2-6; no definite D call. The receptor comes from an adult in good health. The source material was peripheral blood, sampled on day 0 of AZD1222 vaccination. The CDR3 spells CSVENSGANVLTF. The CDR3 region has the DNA TGCAGCGTTGAAAACTCTGGGGCCAACGTCCTGACTTTC.